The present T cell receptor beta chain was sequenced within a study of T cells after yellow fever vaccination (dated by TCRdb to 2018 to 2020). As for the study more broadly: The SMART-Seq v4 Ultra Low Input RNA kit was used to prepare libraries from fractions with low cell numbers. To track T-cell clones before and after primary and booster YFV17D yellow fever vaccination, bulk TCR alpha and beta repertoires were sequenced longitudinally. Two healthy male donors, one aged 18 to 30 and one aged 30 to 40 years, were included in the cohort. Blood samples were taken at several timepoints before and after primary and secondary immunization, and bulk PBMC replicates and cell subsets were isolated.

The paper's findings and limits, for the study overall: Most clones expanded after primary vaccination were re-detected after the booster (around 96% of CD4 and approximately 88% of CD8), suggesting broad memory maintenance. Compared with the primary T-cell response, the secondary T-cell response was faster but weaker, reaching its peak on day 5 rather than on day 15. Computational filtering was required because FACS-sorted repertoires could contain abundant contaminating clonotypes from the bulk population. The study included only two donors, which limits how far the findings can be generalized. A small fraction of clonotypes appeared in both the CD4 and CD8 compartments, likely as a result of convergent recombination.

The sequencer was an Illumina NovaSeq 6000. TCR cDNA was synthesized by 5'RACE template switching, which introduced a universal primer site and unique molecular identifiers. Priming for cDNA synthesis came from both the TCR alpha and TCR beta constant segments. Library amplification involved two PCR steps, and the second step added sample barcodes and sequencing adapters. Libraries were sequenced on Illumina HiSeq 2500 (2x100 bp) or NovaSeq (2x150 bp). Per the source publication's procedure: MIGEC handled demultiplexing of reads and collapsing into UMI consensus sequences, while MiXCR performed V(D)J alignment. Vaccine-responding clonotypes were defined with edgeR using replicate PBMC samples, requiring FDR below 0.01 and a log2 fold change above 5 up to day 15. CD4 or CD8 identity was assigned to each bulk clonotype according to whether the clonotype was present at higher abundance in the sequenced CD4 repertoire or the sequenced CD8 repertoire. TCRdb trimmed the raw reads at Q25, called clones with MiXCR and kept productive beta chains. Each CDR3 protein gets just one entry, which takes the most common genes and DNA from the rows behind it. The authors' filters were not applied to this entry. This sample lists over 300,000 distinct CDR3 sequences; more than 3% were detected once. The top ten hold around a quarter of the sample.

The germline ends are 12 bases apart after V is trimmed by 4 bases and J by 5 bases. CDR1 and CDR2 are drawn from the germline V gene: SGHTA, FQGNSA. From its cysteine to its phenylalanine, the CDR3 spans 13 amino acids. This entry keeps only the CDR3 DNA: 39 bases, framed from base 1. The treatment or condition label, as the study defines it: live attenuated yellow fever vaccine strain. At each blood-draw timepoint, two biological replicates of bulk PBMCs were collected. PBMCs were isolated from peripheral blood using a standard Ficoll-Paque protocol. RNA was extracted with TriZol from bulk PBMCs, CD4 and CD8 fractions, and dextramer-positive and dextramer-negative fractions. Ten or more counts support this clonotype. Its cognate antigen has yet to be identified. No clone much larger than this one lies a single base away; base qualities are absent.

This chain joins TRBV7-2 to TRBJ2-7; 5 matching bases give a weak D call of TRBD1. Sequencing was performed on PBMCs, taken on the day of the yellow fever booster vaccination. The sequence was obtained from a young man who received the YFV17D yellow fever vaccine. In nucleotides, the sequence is TGTGCCAGCAGCTACTGGCAGGGTCACGAGCAGTACTTC. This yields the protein CASSYWQGHEQYF.